This T cell receptor beta chain was identified in a study of vaccination and CD4 T cells after COVID-19. Study in general: Two of the convalescents were Hispanic, and the group consisted of six males and four females. The authors used overlapping spike peptides from SARS-CoV-2, HCoV-NL63, HCoV-OC43 and HCoV-229E to stimulate cells.

An Oncomine TCR Beta short-read assay was used to sequence the DNA from cultured CD4+ T cells. TCRdb reanalysed the PCR reads using MiXCR and keeps one entry per CDR3 protein. The sample consists of about 25,000 distinct CDR3 sequences, approximately 28% of them appearing once. The time point denotes: late sampling 161 to 241 days after vaccination in a few convalescent patients. Indicated treatment: roughly 10-day PBMC culture with coronavirus spike peptide pools or control peptides (ViraFEST assay). ViraFEST grew antigen-specific T cells using peptide pools, then sequenced TCRs. PBMCs, plated at roughly 2 million per well, were grown in the presence of roughly 9.2 IU/ml IL-2 and about 10 ug/ml peptide pools. Germline values: CDR1 SQVTM, CDR2 ANQGSEA. Trimming left V 7 bases short and J 3 bases short, with 10 bases between. The CDR3 loop spans 12 amino acids. Turning to this clonotype: The antigen is undetermined.

The gene calls are TRBV29-1 and TRBJ1-5, with D perhaps matching TRBD1 (6 bases). The specimen was CD4+ T cells from blood, cultured in vitro, collected about 7 months after SARS-CoV-2 vaccination. The TCR comes from a human donor who had recovered from COVID-19. The chain's CDR3 is CSARDNNQPQHF. Written as DNA, the CDR3 is TGCAGCGCCCGGGACAACAATCAGCCCCAGCATTTT.